This T cell receptor beta chain was found in a study of human T cells and chemical hapten exposure. Overall study context: Patients got weekly scalp diphenylcyclopropenone doses over the roughly 24-week study.

Notes on this clonotype: Its antigen is unidentified.

Via MiXCR, TCRdb re-called the RACE reads, giving one row per CDR3 protein. Of roughly 190,000 distinct CDR3 sequences listed, about 22% were seen once; the top ten hold approximately 6.7%. Described time point: patch test 1, 2 weeks after DPC sensitization. Treatment reported: therapeutic diphenylcyclopropenone sensitization with weekly scalp DPC. Trimming at V came to 6 bases and at J to 2 bases, leaving 7 bases not matched to a gene. The CDR3 has 15 residues. The germline V gene encodes CDR1 SNHLY and CDR2 FYNNEI. Study observations and caveats: Significantly more large CDR3 similarity clusters arose among expanded TCRs than among controls.

This material consisted of whole blood, taken in connection with sensitization to the hapten diphenylcyclopropenone (DPC). The receptor was isolated from a woman aged 45 to 65 with alopecia areata. Some clones in this sample may be carry-over from other donors' samples. This chain uses TRBV2 with TRBJ2-5; 9 bases map to TRBD2. CDR3 loop: CASRPLAGGQETQYF. The CDR3 DNA is TGTGCCAGCAGACCCTTGGCGGGAGGGCAAGAGACCCAGTACTTC.